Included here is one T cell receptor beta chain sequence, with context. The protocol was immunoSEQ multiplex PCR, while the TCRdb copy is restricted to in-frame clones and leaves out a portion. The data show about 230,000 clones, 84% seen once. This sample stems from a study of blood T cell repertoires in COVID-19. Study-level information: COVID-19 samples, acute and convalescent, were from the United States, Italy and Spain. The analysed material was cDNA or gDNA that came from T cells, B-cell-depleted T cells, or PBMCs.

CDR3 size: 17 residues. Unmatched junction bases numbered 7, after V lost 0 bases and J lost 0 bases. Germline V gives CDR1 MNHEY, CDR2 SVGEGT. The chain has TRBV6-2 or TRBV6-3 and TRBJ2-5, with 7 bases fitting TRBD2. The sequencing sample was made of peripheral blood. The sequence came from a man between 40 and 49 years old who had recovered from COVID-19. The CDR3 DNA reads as TGTGCCAGCAGTTACTCGACCCTAGCGGAAGACCAAGAGACCCAGTACTTC. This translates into CASSYSTLAEDQETQYF.